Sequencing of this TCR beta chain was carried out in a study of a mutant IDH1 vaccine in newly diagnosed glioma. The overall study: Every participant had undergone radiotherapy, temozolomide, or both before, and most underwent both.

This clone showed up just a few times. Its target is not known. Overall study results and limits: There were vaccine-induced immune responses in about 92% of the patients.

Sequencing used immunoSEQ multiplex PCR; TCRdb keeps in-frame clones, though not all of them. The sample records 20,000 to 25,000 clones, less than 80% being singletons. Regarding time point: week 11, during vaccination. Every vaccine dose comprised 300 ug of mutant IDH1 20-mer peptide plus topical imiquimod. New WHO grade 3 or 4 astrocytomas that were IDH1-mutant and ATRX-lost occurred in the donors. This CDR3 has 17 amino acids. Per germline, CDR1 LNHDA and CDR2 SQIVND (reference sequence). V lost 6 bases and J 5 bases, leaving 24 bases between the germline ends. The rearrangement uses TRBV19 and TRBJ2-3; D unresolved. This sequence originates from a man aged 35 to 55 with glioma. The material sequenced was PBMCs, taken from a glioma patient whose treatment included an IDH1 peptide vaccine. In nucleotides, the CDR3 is TGTGCCAGTAGACCGATCGGAGAGCCGGGTTCGCAAGATACGCAGTATTTT. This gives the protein CASRPIGEPGSQDTQYF.